This record looks at one T cell receptor beta chain sequence and its context. The specificity of this receptor is unknown. No per-base quality is available; no much larger clone lies one base away. The immunoSEQ Assay, a bias-controlled multiplex PCR, was used to amplify TCRbeta CDR3 regions from genomic DNA. The study's processing was this. The number of nucleated cells in each sample was estimated from the amplification of reference gene primers within the assay. To quantify the absolute abundance of each unique TCRbeta CDR3 rearrangement, sequence reads were collapsed and filtered. For each sample, productive Simpson clonality was calculated as the square root of Simpson's diversity index across productive rearrangements. What TCRdb holds here is the immuneACCESS table cut down to in-frame rearrangements. Part of the clones is not present; checked against another copy, under half of the missing clones reflect an unresolved V gene, and the others are unexplained. V and J calls and clone size are those listed in that table; D and trimming were worked out from the DNA. This sample is represented by 130,000 or so clones; about 86% of them were singletons. 8.2% of the sample belongs to the ten largest clones.

Whole blood was collected in K2EDTA tubes by collaborating institutions according to the institutions' own protocols. For TCRbeta analysis, collaborator samples were shipped as frozen whole blood, as isolated PBMCs, or as DNA extracted from either sample type. These data come from a study of blood T cell repertoires in COVID-19 (TCRdb year 2020). At the level of the whole study: Samples covering the acute and convalescent phases of COVID-19 were provided by collaborators in the United States, Italy and Spain. Where available, HLA class I and class II types were taken from metadata supplied by the sample provider and were not determined by assay-based typing. The repertoires were released in a freely available public database intended as a resource for research on the immune response to SARS-CoV-2. Nearly every sample came with metadata listing a de-identified subject ID, COVID-19 status, age in years and sex. Subjects who had been exposed to COVID-19, were actively infected with it, or had recovered from it provided the deeply sampled blood TCRbeta repertoires that made up the dataset. Samples were obtained from the ongoing ImmuneRACE study (first 160 participants) and from roughly 1,300 subjects provided by 6 global collaborators. The prospective study material was composed of cDNA or gDNA derived from T cells, B-cell-depleted T cells, or PBMCs.

Here is what the overall study found, with its caveats: The quantity of clinical and demographic metadata differed by source and by participant and was supplied without curation.

V loses 6 bases of germline sequence and J loses 1 base, and the interval between the two ends is 7 bases. From cysteine to phenylalanine, the CDR3 is 13 amino acids long. The DNA shown is the 39-base CDR3, in frame from base 1. CDR1 and CDR2 are read off the germline V gene as MDHEN and SYDVKM. Material for sequencing was peripheral blood. This receptor was taken from a woman aged 55-70 years with acute or convalescent COVID-19. This chain is built from TRBV28 and TRBJ2-1; TRBD1 is perhaps the D gene, given 5 matching bases. The nucleotides read TGTGCCAGCAGGGGGCCTTCCTACAATGAGCAGTTCTTC. Its amino acids are CASRGPSYNEQFF.